One sample yielded the 31 T cell receptor beta chains listed below, sequenced in a study of naive and memory T cell subsets. An equimolar mix of two oligonucleotides served as the beta constant-region primer for TRBC1 and TRBC2. Using its own MiXCR run on the UMI-ligation and nested PCR reads, TCRdb lists one record per CDR3 protein. Of more than 25,000 distinct CDR3 sequences listed, roughly 10% are singletons. Sample: effector memory CD4+ T cells from blood. The subset is: effector memory, CD45RA- CD27-. The receptor set was obtained from a human donor in good health.

This clonotype was seen more than once but under ten times. V and J are TRBV28 and TRBJ2-5; D remains unclear. This CDR3 comprises 13 residues. The germline V gene encodes CDR1 MDHEN and CDR2 SYDVKM. Deletions cut 6 bases from V and 0 bases from J, with 8 bases between. This CDR3 is CASSGSYQETQYF. The DNA for the CDR3 is TGTGCCAGCAGCGGGTCATACCAAGAGACCCAGTACTTC.

This clonotype was seen repeatedly, ten times or more. The rearrangement links TRBV7-9 to TRBJ1-1, with TRBD1 matching 7 bases. Per the germline V gene, CDR1 is SEHNR and CDR2 is FQNEAQ (reference sequence). V lost 5 bases and J lost 2; bases outside the gene matches: 5. This CDR3 has 14 amino acids. CDR3 in amino acids: CASSRRDSNTEAFF. CDR3 nucleotides: TGTGCCAGCAGCAGACGGGACAGTAACACTGAAGCTTTCTTT.

The V call is TRBV5-1, the J call TRBJ1-1, with D maybe TRBD1 (5 bases). The germline V gene encodes CDR1 SGHRS and CDR2 YFSETQ. The V end was cut by 0 bases, the J end by 4 bases, with 7 bases between. The CDR3 is 13 amino acids. This CDR3 reads CASSLAGTTEAFF. The CDR3 DNA sequence: TGCGCCAGCAGCTTGGCGGGGACCACTGAAGCTTTCTTT.

In its sample, this clonotype was seen a few times. V is TRBV29-1 and J is TRBJ2-3; D unclear. CDR3 length equals 16 residues. V dropped 3 bases and J dropped 0 bases, with 16 bases sitting between them. Germline CDR1 reads SQVTM; CDR2 reads ANQGSEA. DNA of the CDR3: TGCAGCGTTGAGGGTGGGTTCCGGCGGAGCACAGATACGCAGTATTTT. It is translated as CSVEGGFRRSTDTQYF.

The chain carries TRBV18 and TRBJ2-3; D is undetermined. This CDR3 is 12 amino acids long. V was pared by 3 bases and J by 9 bases, with 10 bases between. Germline loops: CDR1 KGHSH, CDR2 LQKENI. The CDR3 loop is CASSPYLDTQYF. The CDR3 DNA reads TGTGCCAGCTCACCTTATCTCGACACGCAGTATTTT.

In this sample, this clonotype turned up many times. The V gene is TRBV6-2 or TRBV6-3, the J gene TRBJ1-5; D unresolved. From germline, CDR1 is MNHEY and CDR2 SVGEGT. The CDR3 covers 16 residues. V shed 4 bases and J shed 2 bases, with 15 bases lying between them. The DNA of the CDR3 is TGTGCCAGCAGTTCTACACTGCGCAAGGGCAATCAGCCCCAGCATTTT. Translated: CASSSTLRKGNQPQHF.

This clonotype was counted at least ten times. The V call is TRBV28, the J call TRBJ2-7; possibly TRBD1 for D (5 bases). The CDR3 consists of 13 residues. CDR1 is MDHEN and CDR2 is SYDVKM in the germline V gene. Trimming took off 6 bases at V and 3 bases at J, with 12 bases between the two ends. The CDR3 nucleotides are TGTGCCAGCAGCGCTCCAGGGTTCTACGAGCAGTACTTC. Translation: CASSAPGFYEQYF.

This clonotype has ten or more counts. The chain recombines TRBV12-3 or TRBV12-4 with TRBJ2-7; D is perhaps TRBD1 or TRBD2 (5 bases each). Between the trimmed V and J ends, which lost 1 base and 3 bases, there was a span of 7 bases. The CDR3 has 13 residues. CDR3 protein: CASSLDGGYEQYF. CDR3 DNA: TGTGCCAGCAGTTTAGATGGGGGCTACGAGCAGTACTTC.

The chain joins TRBV3-2 to TRBJ2-3; the DNA was not used to check the table's D call, TRBD2. TRBV3-2 is given as a pseudogene. The CDR3 runs 20 residues. The CDR3 protein is CASSQARLAGGTTSTDTQYF. The CDR3, as DNA: TGTGCCAGCAGCCAAGCACGTCTAGCGGGGGGCACCACTAGCACAGATACGCAGTATTTT.

V gene TRBV7-2 combines with J gene TRBJ2-7; D remains unclear. The V end was cut by 1 base, the J end by 4 bases, with 14 bases between. Germline V gene data show CDR1 as SGHTA and CDR2 as FQGNSA. The CDR3 is made up of 15 amino acids. The CDR3 coding sequence is TGTGCCAGCAGCTTAGAAGGTCAGGCGACTTACGAGCAGTACTTC. It is translated as CASSLEGQATYEQYF.

This clonotype was recorded at least ten times. The rearrangement uses TRBV6-2 or TRBV6-3 and TRBJ2-2; D is undetermined. The CDR3 runs 14 residues. The germline CDR1 and CDR2 sequences are MNHEY and SVGEGT. With 5 bases removed from V and 6 bases from J, the gap between germline ends came to 13 bases. The CDR3 spells CASSELLKAGELFF. CDR3 sequence (DNA): TGTGCCAGCAGTGAACTGCTAAAGGCCGGGGAGCTGTTTTTT.

There are a few counts of this clonotype. CDR3 protein: CASSQELTGGGYTF. The CDR3 region has the DNA TGTGCCAGCAGCCAAGAATTGACAGGGGGAGGCTACACCTTC. The rearrangement uses TRBV14 and TRBJ1-2; 9 nucleotides line up with TRBD1. The germline CDR1 and CDR2 sequences are SGHDN and FVKESK. Trimming cost V 0 bases and J 8 bases; bases outside gene matches: 4. The CDR3 is made up of 14 amino acids. Looking up the rest from reference TRBV14 and TRBJ1-2 gives the full variable domain: EAGVTQFPSHSVIEKGQTVTLRCDPISGHDNLYWYRRVMGKEIKFLLHFVKESKQDESGMPNNRFLAERTGGTYSTLKVQPAELEDSGVYFCASSQELTGGGYTFGSGTRLTVV.

This clonotype has a count of ten or more. The chain uses TRBV4-2 and TRBJ2-3; the match to TRBD2 covers 7 bases. Germline CDR1 and CDR2: LGHNA and YNFKEQ. Germline trimming cut 1 base from V and 3 bases from J; bases unmatched to any gene: 13. The CDR3 totals 18 residues. Written as DNA, the CDR3 is TGTGCCAGCAGCCAAGCCGCTGGGCGCGGGAGTAAGACAGATACGCAGTATTTT. It specifies CASSQAAGRGSKTDTQYF.

This clonotype showed up just a few times. This rearrangement joins TRBV6-2 or TRBV6-3 to TRBJ1-1, with D possibly matching TRBD1 (5 bases). The V and J ends lost 4 bases and 6 bases respectively, with 12 bases between them. The germline gives CDR1 MNHEY, CDR2 SVGEGT. The CDR3 spans 13 residues. CDR3 in amino acids: CASSLSPGAEAFF. In nucleotides, the CDR3 is TGTGCCAGCAGTTTGTCCCCGGGGGCTGAAGCTTTCTTT.

This clonotype appeared many times. The chain links TRBV5-1 to TRBJ2-2, with 9 bases identical to TRBD1. The CDR3 contains 15 residues. Germline V gives CDR1 SGHRS, CDR2 YFSETQ. Trimming removed 0 bases from V and 7 bases from J; junction bases left unmatched: 4. The CDR3, as DNA: TGCGCCAGCAGCTTGGAACAGGGGGCCGTCGGGGAGCTGTTTTTT. As protein: CASSLEQGAVGELFF.

This clonotype rates as medium-sized. V is TRBV20-1 and J is TRBJ2-3, with 10 nucleotides matching TRBD2. Trimming removed 7 bases from V and 7 bases from J; junction bases left unmatched: 8. Germline CDR1 is DFQATT and CDR2 is SNEGSKA (reference sequence). CDR3 length equals 13 residues. The CDR3 loop is CSVGLAGVHTQYF. DNA of the CDR3: TGCAGTGTCGGGCTAGCGGGAGTGCATACGCAGTATTTT.

This clonotype was seen at least ten times. The junction departs from the called germline gene at one end, perhaps through a read error. The chain joins TRBV3-1 to TRBJ1-1; 10 bases match TRBD1. Germline CDR1 LGHDT, CDR2 YNNKEL (reference sequence). This CDR3 spans 15 amino acids. CDR3 coding DNA: TGTGCCGGCAGCCACAGACAGGGGGCGAGCACTGAAGCTTTCTTT. Residues: CAGSHRQGASTEAFF.

By sample share, this clonotype is medium-sized (0.01 to 0.1%). The genes are TRBV12-3 or TRBV12-4 and TRBJ2-1; 7 bases align to TRBD2. This CDR3 has 16 residues. J was trimmed by 3 bases and V by 2 bases; bases with no gene match: 7. CDR3 bases: TGTGCCAGCAGTTTAAAACGCGGGAGCCTCTACAATGAGCAGTTCTTC. Translating it yields CASSLKRGSLYNEQFF.

The chain couples TRBV19 to TRBJ2-3; D uncertain. Germline values: CDR1 LNHDA, CDR2 SQIVND (reference sequence). This CDR3 has 16 residues. Trimming removed 3 bases at V and 6 bases at J, with 19 bases between. The CDR3 here is CASSIGVGLLEDTQYF. The CDR3 region has the DNA TGTGCCAGTAGTATCGGTGTCGGGCTCCTTGAGGATACGCAGTATTTT.

This clonotype showed up just a few times. The rearrangement uses TRBV12-3 or TRBV12-4 and TRBJ2-7; a weak D match, TRBD2 (6 bases). The CDR3 runs 19 residues. Trimming removed 3 bases from V and 0 bases from J, with 24 bases in between. CDR3 DNA sequence: TGTGCCAGCAGTTTGGGGATGGGAGGACTCGAGGGGCTCTCCTACGAGCAGTACTTC. Translating gives CASSLGMGGLEGLSYEQYF.

In this sample, this clonotype turned up many times. This chain uses TRBV20-1 with TRBJ2-3; 10 bases map to TRBD1. J was trimmed by 4 bases and V by 1 base; bases with no gene match: 5. The V gene's germline CDR1 is DFQATT and CDR2 SNEGSKA (reference sequence). The CDR3 covers 15 residues. In DNA, the CDR3 is TGCAGTGCTAGAGCCCAAGACAGGGGGCCAGATACGCAGTATTTT. Residues: CSARAQDRGPDTQYF.

This chain links TRBV19 with TRBJ2-3; 7 bases line up with TRBD1. Germline loops: CDR1 LNHDA, CDR2 SQIVND (reference sequence). V was pared by 5 bases and J by 0 bases, with 2 bases of the junction left unmatched. The CDR3 is 14 residues long. The CDR3: CASSGDRSTDTQYF. The DNA of the CDR3 is TGTGCCAGTAGTGGGGACAGAAGCACAGATACGCAGTATTTT.

V gene TRBV7-2 combines with J gene TRBJ2-5; D may match TRBD1 or TRBD2 (5 bases each). The V gene's germline CDR1 is SGHTA and CDR2 FQGNSA. The CDR3 has 15 residues. Trimming left V 5 bases short and J 1 base short, with 14 bases between. This chain's CDR3 is CASSPGLISQETQYF. The CDR3 DNA reads TGTGCCAGCAGCCCGGGGCTCATATCCCAAGAGACCCAGTACTTC.

This chain connects TRBV6-2 or TRBV6-3 to TRBJ2-7, with 7 bases fitting TRBD1. After removal of 8 bases from V and 5 bases from J, the junction contained 9 bases not matched to a gene. This CDR3 is 13 amino acids long. The germline gives CDR1 MNHEY, CDR2 SVGEGT. CDR3 coding DNA: TGTGCCAGCCGGGACAGAGGGCCTGACGAGCAGTACTTC. Its protein product is CASRDRGPDEQYF.

The chain joins TRBV6-4 to TRBJ1-5; D is unclear. CDR1 and CDR2 (germline): MRHNA, SNTAGT. The germline V and J ends were trimmed by 3 bases and 5 bases, with 8 bases remaining between them. The CDR3 runs 13 residues. The CDR3 bases are TGTGCCAGCAGTGATGAAGCCCATCAGCCCCAGCATTTT. The encoded protein is CASSDEAHQPQHF.

This chain joins TRBV7-2 and TRBJ1-6, with 7 positions matching TRBD1. There are 16 residues in the CDR3. The germline V gene encodes CDR1 SGHTA and CDR2 FQGNSA. V lost 5 bases, J lost 4 bases, and 8 bases stayed unmatched. CDR3 bases: TGTGCCAGCAGCGCACAGGGGCCTGGATATAATTCACCCCTCCACTTT. Residues: CASSAQGPGYNSPLHF.

This clonotype has ten or more counts. This chain uses TRBV4-1 with TRBJ2-1, with 8 bases matching TRBD2. The CDR3 extends over 16 amino acids. Germline CDR1 and CDR2: MGHRA and YSYEKL. After removal of 0 bases from V and 9 bases from J, the junction contained 10 bases not matched to a gene. CDR3: CASSQEQERESLEQFF. For the CDR3, the DNA is TGCGCCAGCAGCCAAGAACAGGAGCGGGAGAGTCTTGAGCAGTTCTTC.

This clonotype was recorded many times. The genes are TRBV29-1 and TRBJ2-3, with a possible D match to TRBD2 (5 bases). Germline V CDR1 and CDR2: SQVTM, ANQGSEA. This CDR3 is built from 11 residues. V was clipped by 7 bases and J by 1 base, with 6 bases between them. Here the CDR3 DNA reads TGCAGCGGTAGCGGCACAGATACGCAGTATTTT. This sequence encodes CSGSGTDTQYF.

This clonotype has just a few counts. The rearrangement links TRBV5-6 to TRBJ2-3, with D unclear. V was cut by 1 base and J by 2 bases, with 11 bases left in between. Looked up from germline, CDR1 is SGHDT and CDR2 is YYEEEE. CDR3 size: 15 residues. The chain's CDR3 is CASSLFGPSTDTQYF. The CDR3 DNA sequence: TGTGCCAGCAGCTTGTTTGGCCCCTCCACAGATACGCAGTATTTT.

V gene TRBV6-2 or TRBV6-3 combines with J gene TRBJ2-6; D is uncertain. Germline V gene data show CDR1 as MNHEY and CDR2 as SVGEGT. The CDR3 extends over 19 amino acids. Trimming took off 2 bases at V and 0 bases at J, with 17 bases between the two ends. CDR3 protein: CASSYGDTKISSGANVLTF. CDR3 nucleotide sequence: TGTGCCAGCAGTTACGGGGATACCAAAATTAGCTCTGGGGCCAACGTCCTGACTTTC.

This clonotype was observed at least ten times. The chain couples TRBV29-1 to TRBJ2-7; possibly TRBD1 or TRBD2 for D (6 bases each). Germline V gives CDR1 SQVTM, CDR2 ANQGSEA. V was trimmed by 4 bases and J by 2 bases, leaving 21 bases between them. CDR3 size: 16 residues. CDR3 bases: TGCAGCGTTGGGTTACAGGGACTGAGTCAAACCTACGAGCAGTACTTC. This translates into CSVGLQGLSQTYEQYF.